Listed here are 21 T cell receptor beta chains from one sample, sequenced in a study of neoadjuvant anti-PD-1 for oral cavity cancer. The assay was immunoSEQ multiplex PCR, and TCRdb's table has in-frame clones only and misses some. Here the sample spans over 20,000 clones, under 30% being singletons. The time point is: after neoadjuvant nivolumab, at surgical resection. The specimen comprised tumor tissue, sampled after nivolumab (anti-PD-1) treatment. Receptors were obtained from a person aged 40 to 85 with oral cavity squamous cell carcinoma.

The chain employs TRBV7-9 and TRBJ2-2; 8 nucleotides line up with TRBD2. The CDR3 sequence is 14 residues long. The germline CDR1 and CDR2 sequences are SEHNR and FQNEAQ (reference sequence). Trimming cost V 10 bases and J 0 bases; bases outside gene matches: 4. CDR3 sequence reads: CATRGGANTGELFF. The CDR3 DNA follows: TGTGCCACCCGGGGGGGGGCGAACACCGGGGAGCTGTTTTTT.

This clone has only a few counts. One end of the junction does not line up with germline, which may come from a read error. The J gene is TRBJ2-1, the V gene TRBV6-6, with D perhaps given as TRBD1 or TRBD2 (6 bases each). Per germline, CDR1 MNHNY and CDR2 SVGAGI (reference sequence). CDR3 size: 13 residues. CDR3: CAGRGAGSNEQFF. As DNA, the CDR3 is TGTGCCGGCAGGGGAGCGGGTTCCAATGAGCAGTTCTTC.

The CDR3 nucleotides read TGTGCCAGCAGGGAGGGGGCGTCCCAGTACTTC. This translates into CASREGASQYF. V and J are TRBV6-1 and TRBJ2-5; maybe TRBD1 (7 bases). The CDR3 loop spans 11 amino acids. Trimming removed 6 bases at V and 9 bases at J, with 11 bases between. CDR1 is MNHNS, CDR2 SASEGT, per germline.

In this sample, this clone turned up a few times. The CDR3 coding sequence is TGTGCCAGCAGTGGGGGGAGAACCTATGGCTACACCTTC. Protein product: CASSGGRTYGYTF. The chain couples TRBV2 to TRBJ1-2, with a possible D match to TRBD1 (5 bases). CDR1 SNHLY and CDR2 FYNNEI come from the germline V gene. V lost 4 bases, J lost 4 bases, and 10 bases lay in between. The CDR3 has 13 amino acids.

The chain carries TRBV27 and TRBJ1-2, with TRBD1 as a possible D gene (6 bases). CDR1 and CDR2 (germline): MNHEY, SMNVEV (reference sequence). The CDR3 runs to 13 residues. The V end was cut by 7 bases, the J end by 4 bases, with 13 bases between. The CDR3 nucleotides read TGTGCCAGCACCCTTCGGGGGGCCTATGGCTACACCTTC. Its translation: CASTLRGAYGYTF.

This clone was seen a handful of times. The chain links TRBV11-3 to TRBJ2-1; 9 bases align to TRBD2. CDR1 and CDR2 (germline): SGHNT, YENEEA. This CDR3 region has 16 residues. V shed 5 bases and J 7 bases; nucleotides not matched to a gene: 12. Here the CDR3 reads CASSPQTLTSGNEQFF. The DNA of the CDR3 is TGTGCCAGCAGCCCCCAAACCCTTACTAGCGGGAATGAGCAGTTCTTC.

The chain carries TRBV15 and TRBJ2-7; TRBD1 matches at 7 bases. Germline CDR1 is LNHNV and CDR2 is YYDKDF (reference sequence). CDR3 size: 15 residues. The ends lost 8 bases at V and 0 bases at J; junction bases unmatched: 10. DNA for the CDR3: TGTGCCACCTCCTGTCGTCCAGGGGGCTCCTACGAGCAGTACTTC. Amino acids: CATSCRPGGSYEQYF.

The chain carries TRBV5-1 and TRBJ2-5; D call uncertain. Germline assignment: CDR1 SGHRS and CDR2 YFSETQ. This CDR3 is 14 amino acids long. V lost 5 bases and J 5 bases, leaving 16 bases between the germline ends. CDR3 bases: TGCGCCAGCAGTTACAATCGAGGCGCTGAGACCCAGTACTTC. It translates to CASSYNRGAETQYF.

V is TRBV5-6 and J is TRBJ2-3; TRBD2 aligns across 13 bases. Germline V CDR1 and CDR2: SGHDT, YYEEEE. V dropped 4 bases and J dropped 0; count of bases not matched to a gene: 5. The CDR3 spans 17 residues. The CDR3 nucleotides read TGTGCCAGCAGCCCAACGGGACTAGCGGGAAGCACAGATACGCAGTATTTT. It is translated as CASSPTGLAGSTDTQYF.

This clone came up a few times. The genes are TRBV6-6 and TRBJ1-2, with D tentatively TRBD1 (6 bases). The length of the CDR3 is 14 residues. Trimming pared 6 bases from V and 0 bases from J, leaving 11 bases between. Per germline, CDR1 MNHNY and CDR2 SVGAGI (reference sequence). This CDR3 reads CASSPGTTNYGYTF. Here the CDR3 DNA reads TGTGCCAGCAGCCCCGGGACAACTAACTATGGCTACACCTTC.

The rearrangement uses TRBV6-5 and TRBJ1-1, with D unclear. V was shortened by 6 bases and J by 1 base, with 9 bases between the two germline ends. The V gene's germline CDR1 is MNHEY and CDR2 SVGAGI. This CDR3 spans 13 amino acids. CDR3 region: CASSPRWNTEAFF. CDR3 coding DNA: TGTGCCAGCAGCCCCCGTTGGAACACTGAAGCTTTCTTT.

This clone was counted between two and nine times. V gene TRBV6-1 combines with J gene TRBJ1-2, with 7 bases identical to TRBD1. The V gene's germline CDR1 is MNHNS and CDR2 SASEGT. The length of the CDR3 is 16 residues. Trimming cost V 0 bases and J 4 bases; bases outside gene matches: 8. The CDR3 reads CASSEAGSGGTYGYTF. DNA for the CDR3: TGTGCCAGCAGTGAAGCAGGTTCAGGGGGAACCTATGGCTACACCTTC.

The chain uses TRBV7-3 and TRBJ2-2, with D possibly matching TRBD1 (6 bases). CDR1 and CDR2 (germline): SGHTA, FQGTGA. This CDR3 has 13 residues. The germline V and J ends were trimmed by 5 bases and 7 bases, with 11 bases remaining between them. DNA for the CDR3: TGTGCCAGCAGCCCACAGGGTGTCGGGGAGCTGTTTTTT. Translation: CASSPQGVGELFF.

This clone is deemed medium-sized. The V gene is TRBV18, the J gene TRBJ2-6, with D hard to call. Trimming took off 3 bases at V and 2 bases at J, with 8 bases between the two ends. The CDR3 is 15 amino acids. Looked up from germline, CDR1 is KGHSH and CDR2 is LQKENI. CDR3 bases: TGTGCCAGCTCACCCAACAGTCCTGGGGCCAACGTCCTGACTTTC. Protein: CASSPNSPGANVLTF.

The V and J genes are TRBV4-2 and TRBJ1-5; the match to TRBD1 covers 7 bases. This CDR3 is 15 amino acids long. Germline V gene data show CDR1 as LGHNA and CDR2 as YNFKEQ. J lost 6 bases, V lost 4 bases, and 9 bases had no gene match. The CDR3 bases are TGTGCCAGCAGCCGAGAAGACAGGGCTGGTCAGCCCCAGCATTTT. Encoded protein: CASSREDRAGQPQHF.

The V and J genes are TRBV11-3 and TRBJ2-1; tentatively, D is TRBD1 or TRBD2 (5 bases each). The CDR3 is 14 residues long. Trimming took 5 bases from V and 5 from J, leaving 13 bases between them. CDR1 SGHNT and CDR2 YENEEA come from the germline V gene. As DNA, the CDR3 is TGTGCCAGCAGCGCTACCGGGGCACACAATGAGCAGTTCTTC. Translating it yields CASSATGAHNEQFF. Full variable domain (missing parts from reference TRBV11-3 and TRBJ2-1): EAGVVQSPRYKIIEKKQPVAFWCNPISGHNTLYWYLQNLGQGPELLIRYENEEAVDDSQLPKDRFSAERLKGVDSTLKIQPAELGDSAVYLCASSATGAHNEQFFGPGTRLTVL.

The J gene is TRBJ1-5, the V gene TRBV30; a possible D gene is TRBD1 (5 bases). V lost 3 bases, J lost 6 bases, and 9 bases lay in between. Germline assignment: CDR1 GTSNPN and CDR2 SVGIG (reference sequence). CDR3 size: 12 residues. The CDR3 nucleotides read TGTGCCTGGAGCGGGGGGGGTCAGCCCCAGCATTTT. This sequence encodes CAWSGGGQPQHF.

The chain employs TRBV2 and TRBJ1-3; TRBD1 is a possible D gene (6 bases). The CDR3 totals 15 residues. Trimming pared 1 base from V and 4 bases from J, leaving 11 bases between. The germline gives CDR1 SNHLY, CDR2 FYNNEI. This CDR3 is CASSEGGAGGNTIYF. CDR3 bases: TGTGCCAGCAGTGAAGGGGGGGCAGGAGGAAACACCATATATTTT. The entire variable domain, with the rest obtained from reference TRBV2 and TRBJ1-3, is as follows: EPEVTQTPSHQVTQMGQEVILRCVPISNHLYFYWYRQILGQKVEFLVSFYNNEISEKSEIFDDQFSVERPDGSNFTLKIRSTKLEDSAMYFCASSEGGAGGNTIYFGEGSWLTVV.

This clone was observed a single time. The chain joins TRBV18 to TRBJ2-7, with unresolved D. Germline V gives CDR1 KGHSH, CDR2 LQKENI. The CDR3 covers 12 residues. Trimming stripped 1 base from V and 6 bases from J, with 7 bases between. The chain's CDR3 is CASSPLFGEQYF. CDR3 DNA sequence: TGTGCCAGCTCACCACTCTTCGGCGAGCAGTACTTC. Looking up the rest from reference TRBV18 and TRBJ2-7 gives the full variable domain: NAGVMQNPRHLVRRRGQEARLRCSPMKGHSHVYWYRQLPEEGLKFMVYLQKENIIDESGMPKERFSAEFPKEGPSILRIQQVVRGDSAAYFCASSPLFGEQYFGPGTRLTVT.

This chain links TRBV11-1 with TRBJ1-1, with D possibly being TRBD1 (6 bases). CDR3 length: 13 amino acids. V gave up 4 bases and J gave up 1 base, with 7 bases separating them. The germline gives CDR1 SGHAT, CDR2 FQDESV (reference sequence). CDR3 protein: CASSWGQNTEAFF. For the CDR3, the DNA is TGTGCCAGCAGCTGGGGGCAGAACACTGAAGCTTTCTTT.

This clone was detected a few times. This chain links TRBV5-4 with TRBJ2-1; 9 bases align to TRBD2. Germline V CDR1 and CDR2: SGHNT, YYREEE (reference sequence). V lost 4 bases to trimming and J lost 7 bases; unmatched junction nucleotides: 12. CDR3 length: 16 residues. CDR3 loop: CASSLASSGRKNEQFF. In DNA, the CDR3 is TGTGCCAGCAGCCTAGCAAGTAGCGGGAGAAAAAATGAGCAGTTCTTC.